This T cell receptor (beta chain) was observed in a study of OX40 agonist ivuxolimab in advanced cancers. On this clone itself: The antigen remains undetermined.

Data came from immunoSEQ multiplex PCR; TCRdb stores just in-frame clones and leaves some out. The sample records about 99,000 clones, about 96% being singletons. Overall study findings and caveats: The specificity for antigen of the expanded peripheral T cells was not determined. In the 0.1 to 3.0 mg/kg range, CD4+ and CD8+ blood T cells had expanded clonally by week 6.

V was shortened by 5 bases and J by 2 bases, with 10 bases between the two germline ends. The germline gives CDR1 SGHTA, CDR2 FQGTGA. The length of the CDR3 is 13 residues. The TCR was taken from an adult with an advanced solid tumor such as melanoma, head and neck, liver or kidney cancer. The specimen comprised CD4+ or CD8+ T cells sorted from blood, sampled in a trial of the OX40 agonist ivuxolimab. The chain carries TRBV7-3 and TRBJ2-7, with unresolved D. The CDR3 region has the DNA TGTGCCAGCAGCGGATGGGATACCTACGAGCAGTACTTC. Its translation is CASSGWDTYEQYF.